This passage covers 23 T cell receptor beta chains from one sample sequenced in a study of a mutant IDH1 vaccine in newly diagnosed glioma. The data were produced by immunoSEQ multiplex PCR, yet TCRdb's version contains in-frame clones alone and is incomplete. The sample carries over 25,000 clones, roughly 80% recorded once. Time point described: week 35, safety follow-up. Alongside topical imiquimod, each dose of vaccine comprised 300 ug of mutant IDH1 20-mer peptide. Antigens for these TCRs are unknown. Sample: PBMCs, taken from a glioma patient whose treatment included an IDH1 peptide vaccine. These receptors were taken from a woman in her 30s with glioma. Some clones in this sample may be carry-over from other donors' samples.

The chain carries TRBV6-1 and TRBJ2-7, with 9 bases identical to TRBD2. Per germline, CDR1 MNHNS and CDR2 SASEGT. V lost 3 bases to trimming and J lost 0 bases; unmatched junction nucleotides: 6. The CDR3 totals 16 residues. This CDR3 reads CASSDRFSGSSYEQYF. In nucleotides, the CDR3 is TGTGCCAGCAGTGACCGCTTTAGCGGGAGCTCCTACGAGCAGTACTTC.

The chain recombines TRBV28 with TRBJ2-7, with TRBD1 matching over 8 bases. This CDR3 region has 14 residues. Germline CDR1 reads MDHEN; CDR2 reads SYDVKM. Trimming cost V 6 bases and J 2 bases; bases outside gene matches: 6. CDR3 coding DNA: TGTGCCAGCAGGCCCGAGACAGGGGCCTACGAGCAGTACTTC. It specifies CASRPETGAYEQYF.

This chain joins TRBV2 and TRBJ1-2; D uncertain. The germline V gene has CDR1 SNHLY and CDR2 FYNNEI. The length of the CDR3 is 13 residues. V was cut by 7 bases and J by 8 bases, with 17 bases left in between. In DNA, the CDR3 is TGTGCCAGCATCTGGAGTTTCGCCGACGGCTACACCTTC. Translating it yields CASIWSFADGYTF.

The chain uses TRBV6-5 and TRBJ1-2; tentative D call: TRBD1 (6 bases). The CDR3 extends over 15 amino acids. V was trimmed by 4 bases and J by 3 bases, leaving 15 bases between them. Germline CDR1 and CDR2: MNHEY and SVGAGI. As DNA, the CDR3 is TGTGCCAGCAGTTCCTCGCGGGGGGGCTACTATGGCTACACCTTC. It specifies CASSSSRGGYYGYTF.

This clone was recorded only once. The CDR3 is CASSDGTGGPREAFF. CDR3 DNA sequence: TGCGCCAGCAGTGATGGGACAGGGGGGCCCAGGGAAGCTTTCTTT. The chain recombines TRBV10-1 with TRBJ1-1; 11 nucleotides line up with TRBD1. Germline V lookup: CDR1 WNHNN, CDR2 SYGVQD (reference sequence). This CDR3 spans 15 amino acids. Trimming took 3 bases from V and 8 from J; bases not matched to a gene: 8.

The chain combines TRBV30 with TRBJ2-7; 7 bases are a match to TRBD1. From germline, CDR1 is GTSNPN and CDR2 SVGIG (reference sequence). The CDR3 consists of 12 residues. Trimming removed 8 bases from V and 2 bases from J; junction bases left unmatched: 6. This CDR3 reads CAGDSGPYEQYF. The CDR3 coding sequence is TGTGCCGGGGACAGTGGCCCCTACGAGCAGTACTTC.

The genes are TRBV29-1 and TRBJ2-1, with D maybe TRBD2 (5 bases). Trimming shortened V by 7 bases and J by 4 bases, and 8 bases separated the two germline ends. Germline values: CDR1 SQVTM, CDR2 ANQGSEA. This CDR3 spans 11 amino acids. CDR3 region: CSGTRYNEQFF. DNA for the CDR3: TGCAGCGGGACTCGTTACAATGAGCAGTTCTTC.

V is TRBV15 and J is TRBJ1-4; D perhaps matches TRBD1 (5 bases). Trimming stripped 7 bases from V and 8 bases from J, with 17 bases between. In germline, CDR1 is LNHNV, CDR2 YYDKDF (reference sequence). CDR3 length equals 14 residues. DNA of the CDR3: TGTGCCACCACAAGCCGGCAGGGAGGCGAAAAACTGTTTTTT. Protein product: CATTSRQGGEKLFF.

J is TRBJ2-5 and V is TRBV5-1; TRBD1 or TRBD2 may be the D gene (5 bases each). The length of the CDR3 is 15 residues. V was shortened by 2 bases and J by 8 bases, with 19 bases between the two germline ends. Germline CDR1 reads SGHRS; CDR2 reads YFSETQ. The CDR3 sequence is CASSFGVTVGDTQYF. In DNA form, the CDR3 reads TGCGCCAGCAGCTTTGGAGTTACTGTGGGGGATACCCAGTACTTC.

J is TRBJ2-1 and V is TRBV13; 9 bases line up with TRBD2. Per the germline V gene, CDR1 is PRHDT and CDR2 is FYEKMQ (reference sequence). This CDR3 has 16 residues. The ends lost 0 bases at V and 4 bases at J; junction bases unmatched: 4. In nucleotides, the CDR3 is TGTGCCAGCAGCTTAGGACTAGCGGGCGATTACAATGAGCAGTTCTTC. Translating it yields CASSLGLAGDYNEQFF.

V usage is TRBV7-9 and J usage is TRBJ2-7, with D tentatively TRBD1 (6 bases). CDR3 length: 17 residues. Germline V gene data show CDR1 as SEHNR and CDR2 as FQNEAQ (reference sequence). Trimming pared 5 bases from V and 9 bases from J, leaving 29 bases between. The CDR3 sequence is CASSQSYSGTEDRGQYF. Here the CDR3 DNA reads TGTGCCAGCAGCCAATCGTATTCTGGGACGGAGGACAGAGGGCAGTACTTC.

This clone was seen a handful of times. The chain employs TRBV5-4 and TRBJ2-7; TRBD2 agrees at 12 bases. CDR1 and CDR2 (germline): SGHNT, YYREEE (reference sequence). CDR3 length equals 14 residues. V was pared by 3 bases and J by 6 bases, with 4 bases of the junction left unmatched. CDR3 bases: TGTGCCAGCAGCTCTAGCGGGAGGGGGGGCGAGCAGTACTTC. Its translation: CASSSSGRGGEQYF.

Notes on this clone: The junction and the germline gene differ at one end; a read error may be behind it. The V gene is TRBV7-7, the J gene TRBJ1-2, with D perhaps TRBD1 (6 bases). Germline assignment: CDR1 SSHAT and CDR2 FNYEAQ (reference sequence). This CDR3 spans 14 amino acids. CDR3 in DNA: TGTGCTAGCAGCCCGTGGACGGGGGCGTATGGCTACACCTTC. Translation: CASSPWTGAYGYTF.

This clone appeared a few times. The chain is built from TRBV5-1 and TRBJ2-1; D possibly corresponds to TRBD1 (5 bases). CDR1 and CDR2 from the germline V gene are SGHRS and YFSETQ. V lost 4 bases, J lost 4 bases, and 15 bases lay in between. The CDR3 is 15 amino acids. Here the CDR3 DNA reads TGCGCCAGCAGCCAGGGAACAGGCCGGTACAATGAGCAGTTCTTC. This gives the protein CASSQGTGRYNEQFF. Together with reference TRBV5-1 and TRBJ2-1, the CDR3 gives the full variable domain: KAGVTQTPRYLIKTRGQQVTLSCSPISGHRSVSWYQQTPGQGLQFLFEYFSETQRNKGNFPGRFSGRQFSNSRSEMNVSTLELGDSALYLCASSQGTGRYNEQFFGPGTRLTVL.

This clone was counted a few times. The J gene is TRBJ1-2, the V gene TRBV2; possible D gene TRBD1, 5 bases. V lost 7 bases and J lost 0, with 9 bases in between. Germline CDR1 is SNHLY and CDR2 is FYNNEI. This CDR3 region has 13 residues. The DNA of the CDR3 is TGTGCCAGCACGGGGCCTACTAACTATGGCTACACCTTC. This encodes CASTGPTNYGYTF.

This chain joins TRBV6-5 and TRBJ2-7; D possibly matches TRBD1 or TRBD2 (5 bases each). The germline V gene encodes CDR1 MNHEY and CDR2 SVGAGI. The CDR3 runs 15 residues. With 5 bases removed from V and 7 bases from J, the gap between germline ends came to 21 bases. CDR3 nucleotides: TGTGCCAGCAGTCTCGGGACGGGATACTACGAGGAGCAGTACTTC. Translating gives CASSLGTGYYEEQYF.

This clone occurred a few times. This chain joins TRBV7-9 and TRBJ1-2, with D possibly being TRBD1 (6 bases). Germline V gene sequence: CDR1 SEHNR, CDR2 FQNEAQ (reference sequence). Trimming stripped 5 bases from V and 8 bases from J, with 12 bases between. This CDR3 spans 12 amino acids. In nucleotides, the CDR3 is TGTGCCAGCAGCCGCGAGACAGGCGGCTACACCTTC. Translating it yields CASSRETGGYTF.

The chain has TRBV7-6 and TRBJ2-1; 12 bases map to TRBD2. Trimming removed 2 bases from V and 4 bases from J; junction bases left unmatched: 9. Germline V gene sequence: CDR1 SGHVS, CDR2 FNYEAQ. The CDR3 covers 18 residues. Here the CDR3 reads CASSLQTGLAGIYNEQFF. CDR3 DNA sequence: TGTGCCAGCAGCTTACAAACAGGACTAGCGGGAATATACAATGAGCAGTTCTTC. Complete variable domain (other parts from reference TRBV7-6 and TRBJ2-1): GAGVSQSPRYKVTKRGQDVALRCDPISGHVSLYWYRQALGQGPEFLTYFNYEAQQDKSGLPNDRFSAERPEGSISTLTIQRTEQRDSAMYRCASSLQTGLAGIYNEQFFGPGTRLTVL.

The V and J genes are TRBV7-8 and TRBJ2-7, with D possibly matching TRBD1 (6 bases). CDR1 is SGHVS, CDR2 FQNEAQ, per germline. This CDR3 is 15 amino acids long. The V end lost 5 bases, the J end lost 3 bases, and 17 bases lay between the germline ends. For the CDR3, the DNA is TGTGCCAGCAGCATAACCACCGGGACACACTACGAGCAGTACTTC. Its translation is CASSITTGTHYEQYF.

The rearrangement links TRBV6-1 to TRBJ1-5, with D hard to call. Germline V gene lookup returns CDR1 MNHNS and CDR2 SASEGT. V shed 2 bases and J shed 3 bases, with 8 bases lying between them. The CDR3 sequence is 14 residues long. CDR3 sequence (DNA): TGTGCCAGCAGTGAACAGTACTACAATCAGCCCCAGCATTTT. Translated: CASSEQYYNQPQHF.

This chain connects TRBV27 to TRBJ1-2; the match to TRBD1 covers 11 bases. The germline V gene encodes CDR1 MNHEY and CDR2 SMNVEV (reference sequence). The CDR3 spans 13 residues. Trimming took 6 bases from V and 5 from J; bases not matched to a gene: 2. The CDR3 here is CASSRDRGYGYTF. CDR3 bases: TGTGCCAGCAGCCGGGACAGGGGGTATGGCTACACCTTC.

The chain recombines TRBV10-3 with TRBJ1-2, with D maybe TRBD1 (6 bases). This CDR3 is 15 amino acids long. The ends were cut back, 8 bases at V and 0 bases at J, with 16 bases in the middle. CDR1 and CDR2 (germline): ENHRY, SYGVKD. CDR3 DNA sequence: TGTGCCATCTCCTTGGGGACACCGGCTAACTATGGCTACACCTTC. Its protein is CAISLGTPANYGYTF.

This clone was seen a few times. The chain links TRBV19 to TRBJ1-5, with TRBD1 identical over 8 bases. With 1 base clipped from V and 4 bases from J, the junction kept 3 bases outside the gene matches. The CDR3 consists of 15 residues. Germline V gene sequence: CDR1 LNHDA, CDR2 SQIVND (reference sequence). Here the CDR3 DNA reads TGTGCCAGTAGTATAGGCGGACAGGGTAATCAGCCCCAGCATTTT. As protein: CASSIGGQGNQPQHF.